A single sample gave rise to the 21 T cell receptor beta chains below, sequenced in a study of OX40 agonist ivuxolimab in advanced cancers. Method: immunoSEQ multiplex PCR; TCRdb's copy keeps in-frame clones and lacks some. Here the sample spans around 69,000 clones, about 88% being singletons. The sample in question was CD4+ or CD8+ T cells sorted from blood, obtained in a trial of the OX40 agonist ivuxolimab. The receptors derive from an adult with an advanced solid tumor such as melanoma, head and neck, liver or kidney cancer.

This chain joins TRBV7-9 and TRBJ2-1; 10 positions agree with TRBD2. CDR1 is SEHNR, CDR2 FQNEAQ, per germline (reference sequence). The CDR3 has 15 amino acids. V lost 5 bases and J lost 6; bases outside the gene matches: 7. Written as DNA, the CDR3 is TGTGCCAGCAGCGGCCGCCCTAGCGGGAGCAATGAGCAGTTCTTC. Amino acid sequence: CASSGRPSGSNEQFF.

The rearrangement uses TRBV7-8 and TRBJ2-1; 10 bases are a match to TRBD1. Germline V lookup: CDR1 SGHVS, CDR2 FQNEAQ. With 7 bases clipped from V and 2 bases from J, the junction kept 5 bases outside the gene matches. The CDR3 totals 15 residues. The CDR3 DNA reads TGTGCCAGCACCGTGGACAGGGGGGCCTACAATGAGCAGTTCTTC. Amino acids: CASTVDRGAYNEQFF.

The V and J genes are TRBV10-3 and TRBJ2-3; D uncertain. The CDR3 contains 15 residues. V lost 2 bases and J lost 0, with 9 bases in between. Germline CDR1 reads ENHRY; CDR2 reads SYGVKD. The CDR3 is CAISETAPSTDTQYF. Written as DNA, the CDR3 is TGTGCCATCAGTGAGACGGCGCCGAGCACAGATACGCAGTATTTT.

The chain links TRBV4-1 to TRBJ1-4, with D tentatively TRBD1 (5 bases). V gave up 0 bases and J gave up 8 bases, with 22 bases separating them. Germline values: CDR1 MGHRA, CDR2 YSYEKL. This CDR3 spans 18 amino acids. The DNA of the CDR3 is TGCGCCAGCAGCCAAGATTATACAGGAAGGGCAGTAGGAGAAAAACTGTTTTTT. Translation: CASSQDYTGRAVGEKLFF.

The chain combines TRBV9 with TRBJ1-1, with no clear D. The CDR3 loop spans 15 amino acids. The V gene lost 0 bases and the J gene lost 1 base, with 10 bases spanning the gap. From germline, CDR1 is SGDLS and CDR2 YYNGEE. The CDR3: CASSVGVGRNTEAFF. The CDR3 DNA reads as TGTGCCAGCAGCGTAGGGGTGGGCAGGAACACTGAAGCTTTCTTT.

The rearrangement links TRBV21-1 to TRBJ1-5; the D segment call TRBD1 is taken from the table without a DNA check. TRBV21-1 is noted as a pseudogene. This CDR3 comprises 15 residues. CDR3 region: CASSNDRVRGQPQHF. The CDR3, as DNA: TGTGCCAGCAGCAACGACAGGGTGCGGGGACAGCCCCAGCATTTT.

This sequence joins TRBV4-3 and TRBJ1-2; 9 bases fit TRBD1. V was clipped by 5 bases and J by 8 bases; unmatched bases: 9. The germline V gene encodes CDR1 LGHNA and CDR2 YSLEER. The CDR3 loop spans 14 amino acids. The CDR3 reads CASSTQAQGAGYTF. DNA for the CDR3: TGCGCCAGCAGCACCCAGGCACAGGGGGCCGGCTACACCTTC.

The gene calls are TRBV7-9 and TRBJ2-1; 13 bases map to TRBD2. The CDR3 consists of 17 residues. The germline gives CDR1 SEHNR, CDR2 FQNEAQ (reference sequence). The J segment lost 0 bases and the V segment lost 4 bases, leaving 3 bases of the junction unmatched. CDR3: CASSWTSGGPSYNEQFF. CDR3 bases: TGTGCCAGCAGCTGGACTAGCGGGGGACCCTCCTACAATGAGCAGTTCTTC.

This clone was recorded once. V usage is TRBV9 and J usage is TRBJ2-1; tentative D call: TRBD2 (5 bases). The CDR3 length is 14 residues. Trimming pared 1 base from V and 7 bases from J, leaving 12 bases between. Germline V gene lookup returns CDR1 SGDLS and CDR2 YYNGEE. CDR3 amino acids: CASSVTRRGNEQFF. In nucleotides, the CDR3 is TGTGCCAGCAGCGTAACCCGCCGGGGTAATGAGCAGTTCTTC.

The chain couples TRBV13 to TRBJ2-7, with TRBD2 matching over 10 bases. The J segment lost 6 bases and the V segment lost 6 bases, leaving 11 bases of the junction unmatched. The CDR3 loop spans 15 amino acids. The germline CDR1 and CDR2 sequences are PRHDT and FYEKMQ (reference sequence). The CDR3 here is CASRIEREGTGEQYF. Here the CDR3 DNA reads TGTGCCAGCAGAATCGAGCGGGAGGGAACGGGCGAGCAGTACTTC.

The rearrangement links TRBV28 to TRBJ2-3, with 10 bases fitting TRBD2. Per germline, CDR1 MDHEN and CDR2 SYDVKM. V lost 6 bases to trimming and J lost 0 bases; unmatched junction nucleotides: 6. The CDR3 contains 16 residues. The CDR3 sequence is CASRGVAGGSTDTQYF. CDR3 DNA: TGTGCCAGCAGAGGGGTAGCGGGAGGAAGCACAGATACGCAGTATTTT.

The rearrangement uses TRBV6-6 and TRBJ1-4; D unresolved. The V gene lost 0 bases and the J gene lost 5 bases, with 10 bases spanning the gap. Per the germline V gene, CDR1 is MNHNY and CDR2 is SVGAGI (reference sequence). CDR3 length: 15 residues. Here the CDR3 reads CASSYSSTGNEKLFF. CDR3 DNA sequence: TGTGCCAGCAGTTACTCGAGTACTGGCAATGAAAAACTGTTTTTT.

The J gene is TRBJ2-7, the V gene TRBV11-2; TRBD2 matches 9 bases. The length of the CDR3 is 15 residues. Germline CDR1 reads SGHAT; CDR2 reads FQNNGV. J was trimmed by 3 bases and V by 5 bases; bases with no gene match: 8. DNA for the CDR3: TGTGCCAGCAGCGCCAAGGTGACTAGCGGCTACGAGCAGTACTTC. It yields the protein CASSAKVTSGYEQYF. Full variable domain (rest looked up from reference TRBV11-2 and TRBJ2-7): EAGVAQSPRYKIIEKRQSVAFWCNPISGHATLYWYQQILGQGPKLLIQFQNNGVVDDSQLPKDRFSAERLKGVDSTLKIQPAKLEDSAVYLCASSAKVTSGYEQYFGPGTRLTVT.

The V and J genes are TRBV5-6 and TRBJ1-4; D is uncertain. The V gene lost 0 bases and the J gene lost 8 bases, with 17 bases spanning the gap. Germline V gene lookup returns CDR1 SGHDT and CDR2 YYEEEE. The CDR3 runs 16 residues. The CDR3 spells CASSLVRTSAGEKLFF. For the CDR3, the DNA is TGTGCCAGCAGCTTGGTCCGGACCTCCGCGGGGGAAAAACTGTTTTTT. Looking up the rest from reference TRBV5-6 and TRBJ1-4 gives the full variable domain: DAGVTQSPTHLIKTRGQQVTLRCSPKSGHDTVSWYQQALGQGPQFIFQYYEEEERQRGNFPDRFSGHQFPNYSSELNVNALLLGDSALYLCASSLVRTSAGEKLFFGSGTQLSVL.

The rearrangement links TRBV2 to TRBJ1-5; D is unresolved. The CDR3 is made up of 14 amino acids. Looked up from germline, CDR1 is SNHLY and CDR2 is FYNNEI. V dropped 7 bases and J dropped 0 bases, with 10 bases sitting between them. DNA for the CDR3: TGTGCCAGCACAAGTCCCTTTAGCAATCAGCCCCAGCATTTT. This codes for CASTSPFSNQPQHF.

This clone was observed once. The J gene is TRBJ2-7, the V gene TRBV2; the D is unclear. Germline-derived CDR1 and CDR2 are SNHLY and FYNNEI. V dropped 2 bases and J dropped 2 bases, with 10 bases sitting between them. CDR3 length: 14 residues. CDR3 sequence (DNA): TGTGCCAGCAGTGAAAGAGCGACCGCCTACGAGCAGTACTTC. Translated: CASSERATAYEQYF.

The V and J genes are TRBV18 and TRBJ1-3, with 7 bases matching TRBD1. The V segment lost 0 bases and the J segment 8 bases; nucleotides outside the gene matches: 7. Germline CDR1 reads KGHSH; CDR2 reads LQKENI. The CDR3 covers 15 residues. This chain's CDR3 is CASSPPGQSRDTIYF. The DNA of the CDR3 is TGTGCCAGCTCACCACCGGGACAGAGTCGGGACACCATATATTTT.

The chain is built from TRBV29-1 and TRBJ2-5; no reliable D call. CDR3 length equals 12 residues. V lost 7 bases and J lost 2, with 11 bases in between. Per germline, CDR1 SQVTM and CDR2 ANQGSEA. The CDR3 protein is CSARQSQETQYF. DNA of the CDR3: TGCAGCGCGAGGCAGTCACAAGAGACCCAGTACTTC. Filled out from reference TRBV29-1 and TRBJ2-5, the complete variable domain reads SAVISQKPSRDICQRGTSLTIQCQVDSQVTMMFWYRQQPGQSLTLIATANQGSEATYESGFVIDKFPISRPNLTFSTLTVSNMSPEDSSIYLCSARQSQETQYFGPGTRLLVL.

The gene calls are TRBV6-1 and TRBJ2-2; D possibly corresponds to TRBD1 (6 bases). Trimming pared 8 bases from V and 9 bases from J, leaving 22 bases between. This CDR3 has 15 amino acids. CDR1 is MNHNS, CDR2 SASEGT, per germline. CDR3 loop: CASFAPGQGDRELFF. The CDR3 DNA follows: TGTGCCAGCTTTGCCCCGGGACAAGGGGACCGGGAGCTGTTTTTT.

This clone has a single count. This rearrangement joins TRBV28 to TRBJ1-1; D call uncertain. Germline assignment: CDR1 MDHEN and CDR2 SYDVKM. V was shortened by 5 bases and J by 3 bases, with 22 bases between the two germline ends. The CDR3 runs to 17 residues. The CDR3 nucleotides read TGTGCCAGCAGTCCCCAAGGACGGGCCCGAGTGGACACTGAAGCTTTCTTT. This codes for CASSPQGRARVDTEAFF. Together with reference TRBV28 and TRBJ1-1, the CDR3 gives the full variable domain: DVKVTQSSRYLVKRTGEKVFLECVQDMDHENMFWYRQDPGLGLRLIYFSYDVKMKEKGDIPEGYSVSREKKERFSLILESASTNQTSMYLCASSPQGRARVDTEAFFGQGTRLTVV.

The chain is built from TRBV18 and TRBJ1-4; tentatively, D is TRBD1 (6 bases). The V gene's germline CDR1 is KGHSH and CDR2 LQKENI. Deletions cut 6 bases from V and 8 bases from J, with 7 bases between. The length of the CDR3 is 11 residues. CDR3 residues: CASSTGEKLFF. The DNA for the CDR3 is TGTGCCAGCTCTACAGGGGAAAAACTGTTTTTT.